The 14 T cell receptor beta chains in this list originate from one sample, sequenced in a study of blood T cell repertoires in COVID-19. The method was immunoSEQ multiplex PCR; TCRdb's version includes in-frame clones alone and lacks a portion of them. The profile shows approximately 400,000 clones, roughly nine tenths of them singletons. The sequencing input was peripheral blood. These receptors all stem from a man aged 40-55 years with acute or convalescent COVID-19.

This chain links TRBV6-6 with TRBJ2-2, with 7 positions matching TRBD1. The CDR3 is 15 residues long. The germline CDR1 and CDR2 sequences are MNHNY and SVGAGI (reference sequence). V lost 5 bases to trimming and J lost 5 bases; unmatched junction nucleotides: 8. The CDR3 sequence is CASSRPGDSTGELFF. In DNA form, the CDR3 reads TGTGCCAGCAGTCGCCCCGGGGACAGTACCGGGGAGCTGTTTTTT.

V and J are TRBV11-2 and TRBJ1-1; 9 bases are shared with TRBD1. Germline loops: CDR1 SGHAT, CDR2 FQNNGV. CDR3 length equals 13 residues. V gave up 1 base and J gave up 6 bases; unmatched junction bases: 0. The CDR3 here is CASSLGTGAEAFF. CDR3 sequence (DNA): TGTGCCAGCAGCTTAGGGACAGGGGCTGAAGCTTTCTTT.

The V gene is TRBV9, the J gene TRBJ2-5; D call uncertain. CDR3 size: 13 residues. CDR1 is SGDLS, CDR2 YYNGEE, per germline. The germline V and J ends were trimmed by 1 base and 5 bases, with 9 bases remaining between them. This chain's CDR3 is CASSVTSGETQYF. CDR3 nucleotides: TGTGCCAGCAGCGTAACCTCCGGGGAGACCCAGTACTTC.

The chain joins TRBV5-4 to TRBJ1-2; no clear D gene. Deletions cut 4 bases from V and 4 bases from J, with 17 bases between. Per the germline V gene, CDR1 is SGHNT and CDR2 is YYREEE (reference sequence). This CDR3 has 15 residues. The CDR3 DNA is TGTGCCAGCAGCCGGATAAGTGGAGGAGGCTATGGCTACACCTTC. Residues: CASSRISGGGYGYTF. The variable domain in full, completed from reference TRBV5-4 and TRBJ1-2, reads ETGVTQSPTHLIKTRGQQVTLRCSSQSGHNTVSWYQQALGQGPQFIFQYYREEENGRGNFPPRFSGLQFPNYSSELNVNALELDDSALYLCASSRISGGGYGYTFGSGTRLTVV.

The chain combines TRBV18 with TRBJ2-7; a weak D match, TRBD1 (5 bases). Germline-derived CDR1 and CDR2 are KGHSH and LQKENI. The CDR3 extends over 12 amino acids. With 2 bases removed from V and 3 bases from J, the gap between germline ends came to 5 bases. CDR3 sequence reads: CASSPDSYEQYF. The CDR3 nucleotides are TGTGCCAGCTCACCAGACAGCTACGAGCAGTACTTC.

The CDR3 DNA follows: TGTGCCAGCAGCGTAATCGTAGCGGGGGATACGCAGTATTTT. Translating gives CASSVIVAGDTQYF. The chain carries TRBV7-6 and TRBJ2-3; 8 bases are a match to TRBD2. V lost 5 bases to trimming and J lost 6 bases; unmatched junction nucleotides: 7. The CDR3 covers 14 residues. Germline V gene data show CDR1 as SGHVS and CDR2 as FNYEAQ.

V gene TRBV13 combines with J gene TRBJ1-2; 12 positions agree with TRBD1. Germline trimming cut 4 bases from V and 8 bases from J; bases unmatched to any gene: 8. The CDR3 totals 15 residues. CDR1 and CDR2 (germline): PRHDT, FYEKMQ (reference sequence). The CDR3 DNA is TGTGCCAGCAGCTCCCGGGACAGGGGGCGCTTAGGCTACACCTTC. Protein sequence: CASSSRDRGRLGYTF.

The V and J genes are TRBV6-1 and TRBJ1-6; possibly TRBD1 for D (6 bases). This CDR3 comprises 18 residues. Germline CDR1 MNHNS, CDR2 SASEGT. Trimming stripped 0 bases from V and 0 bases from J, with 12 bases between. CDR3 residues: CASSEAGDMSSYNSPLHF. As DNA, the CDR3 is TGTGCCAGCAGTGAAGCGGGGGACATGAGCTCCTATAATTCACCCCTCCACTTT.

This clone was detected a few times. The V gene is TRBV11-2, the J gene TRBJ2-7; 7 bases agree with TRBD1. V lost 1 base and J lost 4; bases outside the gene matches: 7. The germline V gene encodes CDR1 SGHAT and CDR2 FQNNGV. The length of the CDR3 is 15 residues. Here the CDR3 reads CASSLATGVRYEQYF. In DNA, the CDR3 is TGTGCCAGCAGCTTAGCCACAGGGGTTCGGTACGAGCAGTACTTC.

The chain is built from TRBV29-1 and TRBJ2-7; 7 bases match TRBD2. V shed 7 bases, J shed 3 bases, and the junction held 9 bases outside the gene matches. CDR3 size: 13 residues. CDR1 is SQVTM and CDR2 is ANQGSEA in the germline V gene. The CDR3 DNA follows: TGCAGCGCCGGTGGGGGGGAGGGCTACGAGCAGTACTTC. This codes for CSAGGGEGYEQYF.

The rearrangement links TRBV27 to TRBJ2-1; maybe TRBD2 (5 bases). V was clipped by 3 bases and J by 12 bases, with 9 bases between them. This CDR3 comprises 11 residues. Per the germline V gene, CDR1 is MNHEY and CDR2 is SMNVEV (reference sequence). CDR3 in amino acids: CASSFRGGQFF. CDR3 DNA: TGTGCCAGCAGTTTCCGGGGTGGGCAGTTCTTC.

This clone was counted between two and nine times. The chain employs TRBV10-3 and TRBJ1-1; a possible D gene is TRBD1 (5 bases). Trimming removed 6 bases at V and 3 bases at J, with 14 bases between. This CDR3 contains 14 residues. Germline values: CDR1 ENHRY, CDR2 SYGVKD. This CDR3 reads CAIRVRGEDTEAFF. CDR3 in DNA: TGTGCCATCAGGGTGCGGGGGGAGGACACTGAAGCTTTCTTT.

This chain links TRBV2 with TRBJ2-2, with TRBD2 matching over 14 bases. Losses at the gene ends were 3 bases for V and 6 bases for J; bases not matched to a gene: 6. This CDR3 contains 17 residues. CDR1 and CDR2 (germline): SNHLY, FYNNEI. The CDR3 nucleotides are TGTGCCAGCAGTGAGGGACTAGCGGGAGTAGGGTCCGGGGAGCTGTTTTTT. It specifies CASSEGLAGVGSGELFF.

The genes are TRBV5-1 and TRBJ2-7; 11 bases line up with TRBD1. CDR1 SGHRS and CDR2 YFSETQ come from the germline V gene. The CDR3 extends over 14 amino acids. The V gene end was trimmed by 8 bases and the J gene end by 1 base; junction bases not matched to a gene: 5. The CDR3 DNA follows: TGCGCCAGTGGACAGGGGGCGCTTTCCTACGAGCAGTACTTC. Translating it yields CASGQGALSYEQYF.